This TCR beta chain comes out of a study of T-cell reconstitution after alpha-beta-depleted transplantation in children. Unique molecular identifiers were incorporated into the prepared TCRbeta library. From the PCR reads, TCRdb called clonotypes with MiXCR, one entry per CDR3 protein. The data contain 250,000 to 400,000 distinct CDR3 sequences, roughly 21% of them singletons. In regard to this clonotype: Its target is unknown.

The CDR3 loop spans 12 amino acids. V dropped 6 bases and J dropped 2 bases, with 8 bases sitting between them. Findings of the study overall: When one year had passed after transplant, most T-cell counts and diversity came from newly produced T cells. Reportedly, alpha-beta T cells present about two months post-transplant originated from several hundred expanded clones of graft origin.

This clonotype was sampled from a male patient younger than 18 who had a stem cell transplant for acute lymphoblastic leukemia, so the T cells may come from the graft donor. This rearrangement joins TRBV12-3 or TRBV12-4 to TRBJ2-7, with D tentatively TRBD1 (6 bases). The input for sequencing was PBMCs, mostly from graft donor cells, taken 180 days after TCRalphabeta/CD19-depleted stem cell transplant. The CDR3 reads CASRTGTYEQYF. In nucleotides, the CDR3 is TGTGCCAGCAGAACAGGGACCTACGAGCAGTACTTC.